This T cell receptor (beta chain) appears in the sequencing data of a study of graft-versus-host responses after intestinal transplantation. About the study: Recipients had multivisceral, liver-intestinal, or isolated intestinal transplants.

Co-plating was performed using around 200,000 CFSE-labeled responder cells and around 200,000 irradiated, violet-dye-labeled stimulator cells. In its sample, this clone is medium-sized (0.01 to 0.1%). Sequencing was performed with immunoSEQ multiplex PCR; in TCRdb, only in-frame clones are kept and a portion is missing. The sample gives about 12,000 clones, roughly 37% of which show up once; about 3.4% is in the top ten. Sample: alloreactive CD8+ T cells from a mixed lymphocyte reaction culture, taken before intestinal transplant. The subset is: CFSE-low proliferating T cells sorted from roughly six-day pre-transplant mixed lymphocyte reaction (GvH or HvG direction). This TCR was recovered from a human patient who received an intestinal transplant.

The CDR3, as DNA: TGTGCCAGTAGTATGGGGACTGTGAACACTGAAGCTTTCTTT. This codes for CASSMGTVNTEAFF. This chain uses TRBV19 with TRBJ1-1; a possible D gene is TRBD1 (5 bases). With 3 bases removed from V and 0 bases from J, the gap between germline ends came to 8 bases. This CDR3 comprises 14 residues. Germline CDR1 LNHDA, CDR2 SQIVND (reference sequence).